Presented here are 8 T cell receptor beta chains from one specimen sequenced in a study of spatial heterogeneity in lung cancer. Time point noted: blood at routine non-recurrence follow-up after resection. TCRdb re-called the 5' RACE reads with MiXCR, one entry per CDR3 protein. The top ten clones hold roughly 18% of a sample with over 35,000 distinct CDR3 sequences, roughly 10% of them seen once. The specimen comprised PBMCs, sampled at follow-up. Receptors were obtained from a female donor with early-stage non-small cell lung cancer.

This clonotype was observed a few times. The chain couples TRBV24-1 to TRBJ2-1; 8 bases agree with TRBD2. V trimming: 4 bases; J trimming: 3 bases; junction bases outside the gene matches: 1. CDR3 length equals 14 residues. Germline V gene lookup returns CDR1 KGHDR and CDR2 SFDVKD. The CDR3 region has the DNA TGTGCCACCAGTGAGGGGACTAGCTACAATGAGCAGTTCTTC. It yields the protein CATSEGTSYNEQFF.

This clonotype has just a few counts. The rearrangement joins TRBV20-1 to TRBJ2-3; 8 bases are shared with TRBD2. After removal of 4 bases from V and 2 bases from J, the junction contained 5 bases not matched to a gene. The CDR3 contains 14 residues. CDR1 DFQATT and CDR2 SNEGSKA come from the germline V gene (reference sequence). The CDR3 loop reads CSATTSGATDTQYF. The CDR3 DNA reads as TGCAGTGCTACTACTAGCGGAGCCACAGATACGCAGTATTTT.

J is TRBJ2-2 and V is TRBV7-3, with D perhaps assigned TRBD1 or TRBD2 (5 bases each). CDR3 length: 14 residues. Germline V lookup: CDR1 SGHTA, CDR2 FQGTGA. Trimming removed 4 bases at V and 3 bases at J, with 9 bases between. The CDR3 DNA is TGTGCCAGCAGCTCCGGGACCCACACCGGGGAGCTGTTTTTT. Its protein is CASSSGTHTGELFF.

J is TRBJ2-7 and V is TRBV7-2; 14 bases fit TRBD2. J was trimmed by 3 bases and V by 5 bases; bases with no gene match: 12. The CDR3 contains 18 residues. The germline V gene has CDR1 SGHTA and CDR2 FQGNSA. CDR3 bases: TGTGCCAGCAGCCCGGGACTAGCGGGGGAGATGTTGGGCTACGAGCAGTACTTC. It is translated as CASSPGLAGEMLGYEQYF.

This clonotype was counted a few times. The chain has TRBV7-6 and TRBJ1-1, with D possibly TRBD1 on 5 matching bases. The V end lost 1 base, the J end lost 4 bases, and 19 bases lay between the germline ends. CDR1 is SGHVS, CDR2 FNYEAQ, per germline. The CDR3 is 17 residues long. CDR3 nucleotide sequence: TGTGCCAGCAGCTTAGGTCTCCCCGGGGCCTCCCCCACTGAAGCTTTCTTT. It is translated as CASSLGLPGASPTEAFF.

Ten or more counts support this clonotype. The chain employs TRBV2 and TRBJ2-2; no reliable D call. Germline CDR1 SNHLY, CDR2 FYNNEI. The V gene lost 3 bases and the J gene lost 3 bases, with 20 bases spanning the gap. The CDR3 runs 18 residues. The CDR3 nucleotides read TGTGCCAGCAGTGACCCCTTCACATCCGACACTTACACCGGGGAGCTGTTTTTT. Its translation: CASSDPFTSDTYTGELFF.

The rearrangement uses TRBV7-3 and TRBJ1-1, with unresolved D. Germline loops: CDR1 SGHTA, CDR2 FQGTGA. The CDR3 has 16 amino acids. The ends were cut back, 1 base at V and 0 bases at J, with 12 bases in the middle. The CDR3 protein is CASSLSRQLMNTEAFF. The CDR3 nucleotides are TGTGCCAGCAGCTTAAGTAGGCAGTTAATGAACACTGAAGCTTTCTTT.

The rearrangement uses TRBV5-1 and TRBJ2-3; TRBD2 is a possible D gene (5 bases). This CDR3 has 13 amino acids. Germline CDR1 is SGHRS and CDR2 is YFSETQ. Between the trimmed V and J ends, which lost 4 bases and 4 bases, there was a span of 10 bases. DNA for the CDR3: TGCGCCAGCAGCACCTATAGCGCAGATACGCAGTATTTT. This codes for CASSTYSADTQYF.